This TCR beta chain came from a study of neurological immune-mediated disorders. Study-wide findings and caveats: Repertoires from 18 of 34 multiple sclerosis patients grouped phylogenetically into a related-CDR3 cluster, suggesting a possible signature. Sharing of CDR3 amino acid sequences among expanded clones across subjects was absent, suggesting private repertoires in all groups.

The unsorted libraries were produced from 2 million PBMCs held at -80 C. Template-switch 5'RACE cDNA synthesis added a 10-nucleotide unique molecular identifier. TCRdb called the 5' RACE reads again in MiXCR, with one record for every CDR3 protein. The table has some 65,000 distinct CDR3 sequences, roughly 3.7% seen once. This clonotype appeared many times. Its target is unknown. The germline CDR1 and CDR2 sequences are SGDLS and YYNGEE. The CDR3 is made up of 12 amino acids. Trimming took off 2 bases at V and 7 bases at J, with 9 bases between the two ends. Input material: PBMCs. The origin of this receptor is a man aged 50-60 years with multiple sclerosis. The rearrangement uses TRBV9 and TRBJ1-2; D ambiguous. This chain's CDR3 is CASSVRSPGYTF. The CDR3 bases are TGTGCCAGCAGCGTTAGGAGTCCTGGCTACACCTTC.